Presented here are 17 T cell receptor beta chains from one specimen sequenced in a study of T cell responses to AZD1222 COVID-19 vaccine. The protocol was immunoSEQ multiplex PCR, while the TCRdb copy is restricted to in-frame clones and leaves out a portion. The sample has 110,000 to 150,000 clones; more than 70% are singletons. The sequences come from peripheral blood, collected on day 0 of AZD1222 vaccination. These receptors originate from an adult in good health.

The genes are TRBV7-2 and TRBJ2-7; tentative D call: TRBD2 (5 bases). The germline CDR1 and CDR2 sequences are SGHTA and FQGNSA. The CDR3 is 15 amino acids. Trimming cost V 0 bases and J 5 bases, with 14 bases left between them. CDR3 loop: CASSLAWGEWDEQYF. For the CDR3, the DNA is TGTGCCAGCAGCTTAGCATGGGGAGAATGGGACGAGCAGTACTTC.

This chain connects TRBV13 to TRBJ1-5; perhaps TRBD1 as D (5 bases). Germline CDR1 reads PRHDT; CDR2 reads FYEKMQ (reference sequence). The CDR3 totals 14 residues. Trimming took off 0 bases at V and 4 bases at J, with 7 bases between the two ends. CDR3: CASSLGGGNQPQHF. The CDR3 DNA reads TGTGCCAGCAGCTTAGGGGGGGGGAATCAGCCCCAGCATTTT.

This clone appeared a few times. This rearrangement joins TRBV27 to TRBJ2-7; a weak D match, TRBD2 (5 bases). V was shortened by 1 base and J by 7 bases, with 17 bases between the two germline ends. The CDR3 is made up of 15 amino acids. Germline-derived CDR1 and CDR2 are MNHEY and SMNVEV (reference sequence). CDR3 in amino acids: CASSLYLQAPGEQYF. In DNA form, the CDR3 reads TGTGCCAGCAGTTTATATCTCCAGGCCCCGGGGGAGCAGTACTTC.

The V and J genes are TRBV4-3 and TRBJ2-5; D is uncertain. The CDR3 extends over 14 amino acids. V lost 0 bases to trimming and J lost 2 bases, with 7 bases between them. The germline CDR1 and CDR2 sequences are LGHNA and YSLEER. The CDR3 nucleotides are TGCGCCAGCAGCCAAGATTTACAACAAGAGACCCAGTACTTC. Translation: CASSQDLQQETQYF.

J is TRBJ1-3 and V is TRBV10-3; possibly TRBD1 for D (5 bases). The CDR3 has 15 residues. Germline values: CDR1 ENHRY, CDR2 SYGVKD. Trimming left V 5 bases short and J 0 bases short, with 11 bases between. The CDR3 DNA reads TGTGCCATCAGTTCACAGGTTTTCTCTGGAAACACCATATATTTT. It specifies CAISSQVFSGNTIYF.

The gene calls are TRBV7-8 and TRBJ1-5; TRBD1 matches 7 bases. This CDR3 region has 14 residues. V lost 7 bases to trimming and J lost 7 bases; unmatched junction nucleotides: 10. Germline CDR1 SGHVS, CDR2 FQNEAQ. For the CDR3, the DNA is TGTGCCAGCACCCCAGGGGGAGGGGTCCAGCCCCAGCATTTT. Translating it yields CASTPGGGVQPQHF. The entire variable domain, with the rest obtained from reference TRBV7-8 and TRBJ1-5, is as follows: GAGVSQSPRYKVAKRGQDVALRCDPISGHVSLFWYQQALGQGPEFLTYFQNEAQLDKSGLPSDRFFAERPEGSVSTLKIQRTQQEDSAVYLCASTPGGGVQPQHFGDGTRLSIL.

The chain links TRBV6-5 to TRBJ1-2; no firm D call. The CDR3 has 14 residues. Trimming cost V 2 bases and J 1 base, with 8 bases left between them. Germline V CDR1 and CDR2: MNHEY, SVGAGI. In nucleotides, the CDR3 is TGTGCCAGCAGTTACGACCAAGTTAACTATGGCTACACCTTC. Encoded protein: CASSYDQVNYGYTF.

CDR3 in DNA: TGTGCCAGCAGCTTAGGGGGACAGGGCAGCAATCAGCCCCAGCATTTT. Its translation: CASSLGGQGSNQPQHF. The rearrangement joins TRBV7-8 to TRBJ1-5; TRBD1 agrees at 9 bases. The V and J ends lost 1 base and 1 base, in that order; junction bases with no gene match: 2. This CDR3 has 16 residues. In germline, CDR1 is SGHVS, CDR2 FQNEAQ.

This clone was counted only a few times. The rearrangement joins TRBV7-8 to TRBJ1-5; 10 bases match TRBD1. CDR1 is SGHVS, CDR2 FQNEAQ, per germline. J lost 5 bases, V lost 1 base, and 8 bases had no gene match. The CDR3 has 17 residues. The CDR3 DNA reads as TGTGCCAGCAGCTTAGGAATATGGACAGGGGGAGATCAGCCCCAGCATTTT. Translating gives CASSLGIWTGGDQPQHF.

This chain connects TRBV29-1 to TRBJ1-1, with a tentative D call TRBD1 (6 bases). Germline CDR1 reads SQVTM; CDR2 reads ANQGSEA. The length of the CDR3 is 16 residues. The V end lost 5 bases, the J end lost 3 bases, and 22 bases lay between the germline ends. This chain's CDR3 is CSVYPGDGRPYTEAFF. CDR3 sequence (DNA): TGCAGCGTTTATCCAGGGGACGGGAGACCGTACACTGAAGCTTTCTTT.

J is TRBJ2-7 and V is TRBV7-3, with D perhaps assigned TRBD1 or TRBD2 (6 bases each). Germline V gene data show CDR1 as SGHTA and CDR2 as FQGTGA. The V end was cut by 6 bases, the J end by 2 bases, with 14 bases between. The CDR3 is made up of 14 amino acids. The CDR3 sequence is CASSRGTGPYEQYF. CDR3 DNA: TGTGCCAGCAGTAGGGGGACTGGTCCCTACGAGCAGTACTTC.

The gene calls are TRBV13 and TRBJ2-3, with TRBD1 matching 11 bases. The CDR3 sequence is 15 residues long. Looked up from germline, CDR1 is PRHDT and CDR2 is FYEKMQ (reference sequence). The junction had 3 bases not matched to a gene; V was cut back by 4 bases and J by 3 bases. This chain's CDR3 is CASSSRDRGTDTQYF. Written as DNA, the CDR3 is TGTGCCAGCAGCTCCCGGGACAGGGGGACAGATACGCAGTATTTT. Full variable domain (missing parts from reference TRBV13 and TRBJ2-3): AAGVIQSPRHLIKEKRETATLKCYPIPRHDTVYWYQQGPGQDPQFLISFYEKMQSDKGSIPDRFSAQQFSDYHSELNMSSLELGDSALYFCASSSRDRGTDTQYFGPGTRLTVL.

The rearrangement uses TRBV4-2 and TRBJ1-2; possible D gene TRBD1, 5 bases. Trimming cost V 0 bases and J 4 bases, with 6 bases left between them. The CDR3 has 13 residues. Per germline, CDR1 LGHNA and CDR2 YNFKEQ. The CDR3 region is CASSQEGVYGYTF. In nucleotides, the CDR3 is TGTGCCAGCAGCCAAGAGGGGGTCTATGGCTACACCTTC.

This clone was recorded only once. The chain uses TRBV27 and TRBJ2-7; D unclear. CDR1 is MNHEY and CDR2 is SMNVEV in the germline V gene (reference sequence). Trimming left V 3 bases short and J 5 bases short, with 11 bases between. This CDR3 region has 13 residues. CDR3 protein: CASSLGPHDEQYF. DNA of the CDR3: TGTGCCAGCAGTTTGGGTCCCCATGACGAGCAGTACTTC.

The genes are TRBV6-2 or TRBV6-3 and TRBJ1-1; no firm D call. Trimming took 6 bases from V and 3 from J, leaving 8 bases between them. The CDR3 has 12 amino acids. Per germline, CDR1 MNHEY and CDR2 SVGEGT. CDR3 bases: TGTGCCAGCAGCCGGACCCACACTGAAGCTTTCTTT. Amino acid sequence: CASSRTHTEAFF.

The genes are TRBV6-2 or TRBV6-3 and TRBJ1-6, with D possibly TRBD1 on 6 matching bases. V dropped 0 bases and J dropped 4 bases, with 7 bases sitting between them. CDR3 length: 15 residues. CDR1 MNHEY and CDR2 SVGEGT come from the germline V gene. The CDR3 reads CASSYSGQYNSPLHF. DNA for the CDR3: TGTGCCAGCAGTTACTCCGGACAGTATAATTCACCCCTCCACTTT.

The chain employs TRBV6-2 or TRBV6-3 and TRBJ2-3; TRBD2 aligns across 14 bases. The CDR3 extends over 15 amino acids. After removal of 6 bases from V and 5 bases from J, the junction contained 4 bases not matched to a gene. Germline V lookup: CDR1 MNHEY, CDR2 SVGEGT. DNA of the CDR3: TGTGCCAGCAGCCGACTAGCGGGGGGGCAAGATACGCAGTATTTT. Residues: CASSRLAGGQDTQYF.